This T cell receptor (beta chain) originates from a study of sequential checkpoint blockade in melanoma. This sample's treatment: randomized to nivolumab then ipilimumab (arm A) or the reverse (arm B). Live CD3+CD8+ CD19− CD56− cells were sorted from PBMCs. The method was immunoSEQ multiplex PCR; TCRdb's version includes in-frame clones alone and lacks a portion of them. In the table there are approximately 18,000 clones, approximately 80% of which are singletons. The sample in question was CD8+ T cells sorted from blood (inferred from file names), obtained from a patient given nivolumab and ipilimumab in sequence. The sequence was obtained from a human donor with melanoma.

The CDR3 DNA is TGTGCCATCAGTGTTTCCGGGGGGCAGAGCTCCTACGAGCAGTACTTC. It yields the protein CAISVSGGQSSYEQYF. V gene TRBV10-3 combines with J gene TRBJ2-7, with a tentative D call TRBD2 (7 bases). Germline V CDR1 and CDR2: ENHRY, SYGVKD. This CDR3 is built from 16 residues. The germline V and J ends were trimmed by 4 bases and 0 bases, with 16 bases remaining between them.